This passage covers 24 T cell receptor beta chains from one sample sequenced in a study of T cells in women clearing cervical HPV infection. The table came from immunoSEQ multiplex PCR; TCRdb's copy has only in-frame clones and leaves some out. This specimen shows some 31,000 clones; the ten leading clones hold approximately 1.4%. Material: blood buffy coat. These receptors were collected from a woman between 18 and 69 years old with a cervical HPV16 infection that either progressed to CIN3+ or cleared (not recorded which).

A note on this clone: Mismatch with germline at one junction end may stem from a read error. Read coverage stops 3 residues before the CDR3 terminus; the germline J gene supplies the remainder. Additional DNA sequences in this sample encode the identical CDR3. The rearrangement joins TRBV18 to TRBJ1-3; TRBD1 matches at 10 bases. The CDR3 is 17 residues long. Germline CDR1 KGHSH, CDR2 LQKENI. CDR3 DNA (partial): TGTGCCAGCTCCCCTTCGGGACAGGGGTTTTCTGGAAACACG. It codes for CASSPSGQGFSGNT. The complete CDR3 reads CASSPSGQGFSGNTIYF. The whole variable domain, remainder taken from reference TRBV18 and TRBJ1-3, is NAGVMQNPRHLVRRRGQEARLRCSPMKGHSHVYWYRQLPEEGLKFMVYLQKENIIDESGMPKERFSAEFPKEGPSILRIQQVVRGDSAAYFCASSPSGQGFSGNTIYFGEGSWLTVV.

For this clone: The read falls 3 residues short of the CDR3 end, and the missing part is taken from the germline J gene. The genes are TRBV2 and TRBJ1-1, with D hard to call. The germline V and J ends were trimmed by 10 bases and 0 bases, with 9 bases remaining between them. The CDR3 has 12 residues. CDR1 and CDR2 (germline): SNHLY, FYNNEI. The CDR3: CAIQSLNTEAFF. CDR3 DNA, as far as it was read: TGTGCCATACAGAGTTTGAACACTGAA.

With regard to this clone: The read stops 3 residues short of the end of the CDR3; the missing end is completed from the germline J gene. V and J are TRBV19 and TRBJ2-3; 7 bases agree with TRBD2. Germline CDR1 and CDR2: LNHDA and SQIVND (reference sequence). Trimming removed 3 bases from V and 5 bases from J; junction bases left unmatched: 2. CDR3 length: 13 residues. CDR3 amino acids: CASSIGGVDTQYF. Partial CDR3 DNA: TGTGCCAGTAGTATTGGGGGGGTAGATACG.

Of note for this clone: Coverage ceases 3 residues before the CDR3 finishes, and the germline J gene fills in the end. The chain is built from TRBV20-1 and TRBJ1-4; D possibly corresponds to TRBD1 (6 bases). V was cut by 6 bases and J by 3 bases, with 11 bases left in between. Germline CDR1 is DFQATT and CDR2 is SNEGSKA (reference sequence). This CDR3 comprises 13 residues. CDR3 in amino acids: CSANRDANEKLFF. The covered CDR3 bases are TGCAGTGCAAACAGGGATGCTAATGAAAAA.

CDR3 DNA (partial): TGCAGTGCTAGAGATTCCGGACTAGCAACAGATACG. This encodes CSARDSGLATDT. The full CDR3 reads CSARDSGLATDTQYF. The chain joins TRBV20-1 to TRBJ2-3; TRBD2 matches 8 bases. The read falls 3 residues short of the CDR3 end, and the missing part is taken from the germline J gene. Germline V gene lookup returns CDR1 DFQATT and CDR2 SNEGSKA (reference sequence). The CDR3 sequence is 15 residues long. The V gene end was trimmed by 0 bases and the J gene end by 3 bases; junction bases not matched to a gene: 5.

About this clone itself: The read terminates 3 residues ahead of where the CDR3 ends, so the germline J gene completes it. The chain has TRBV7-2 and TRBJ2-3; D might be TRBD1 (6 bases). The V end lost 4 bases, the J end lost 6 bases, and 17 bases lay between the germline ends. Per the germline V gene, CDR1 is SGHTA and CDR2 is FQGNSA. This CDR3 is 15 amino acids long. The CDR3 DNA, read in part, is TGTGCCAGCAGCTCGGGACATTCGCTTCGGGATACG. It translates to CASSSGHSLRDT. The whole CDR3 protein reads CASSSGHSLRDTQYF.

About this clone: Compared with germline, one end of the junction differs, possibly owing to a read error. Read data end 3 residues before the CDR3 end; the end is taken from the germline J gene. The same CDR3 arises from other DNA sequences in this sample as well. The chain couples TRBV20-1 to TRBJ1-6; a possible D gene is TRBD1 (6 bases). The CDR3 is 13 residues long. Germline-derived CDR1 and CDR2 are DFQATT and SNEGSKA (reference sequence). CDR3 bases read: TGCAGTGCTGGGGGCCTTTGGAATTCGCCC. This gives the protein CSAGGLWNSP. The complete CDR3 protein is CSAGGLWNSPLHF.

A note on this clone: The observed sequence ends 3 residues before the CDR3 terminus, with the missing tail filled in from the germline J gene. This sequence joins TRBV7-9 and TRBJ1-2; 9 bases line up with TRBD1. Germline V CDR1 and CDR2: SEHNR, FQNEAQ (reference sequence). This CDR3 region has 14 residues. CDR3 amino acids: CASSLEGQGLDYTF. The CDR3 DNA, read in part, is TGTGCCAGCAGCTTAGAGGGACAGGGCCTCGAC.

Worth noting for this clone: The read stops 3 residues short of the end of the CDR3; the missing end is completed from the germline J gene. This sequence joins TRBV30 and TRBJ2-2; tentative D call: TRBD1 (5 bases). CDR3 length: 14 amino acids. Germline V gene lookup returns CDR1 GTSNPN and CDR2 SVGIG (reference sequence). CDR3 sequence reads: CAWSYDSMNSPLFF. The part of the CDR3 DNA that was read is TGTGCCTGGAGTTATGACAGCATGAATTCACCG.

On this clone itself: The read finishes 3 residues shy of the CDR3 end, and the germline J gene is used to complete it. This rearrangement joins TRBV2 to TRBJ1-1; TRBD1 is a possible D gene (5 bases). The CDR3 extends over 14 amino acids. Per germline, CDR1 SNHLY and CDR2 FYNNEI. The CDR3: CASSESRGGLGAFF. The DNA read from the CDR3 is TGTGCCAGCAGTGAATCGAGGGGAGGGCTCGGC.

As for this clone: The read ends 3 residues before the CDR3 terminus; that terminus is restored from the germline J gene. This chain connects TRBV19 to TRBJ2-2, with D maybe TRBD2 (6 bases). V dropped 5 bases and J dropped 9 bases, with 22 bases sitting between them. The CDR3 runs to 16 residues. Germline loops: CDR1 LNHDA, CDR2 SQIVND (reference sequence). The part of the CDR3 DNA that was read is TGTGCCAGTAGTTCCTTACCAGGGAGGCTTGAAAGGGAG. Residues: CASSSLPGRLERE. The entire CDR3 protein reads CASSSLPGRLERELFF.

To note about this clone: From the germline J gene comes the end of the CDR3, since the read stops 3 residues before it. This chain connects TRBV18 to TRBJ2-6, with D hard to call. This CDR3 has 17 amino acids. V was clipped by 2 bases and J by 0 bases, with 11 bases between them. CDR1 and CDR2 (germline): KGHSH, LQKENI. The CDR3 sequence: CASSPRAPLSGANVLTF. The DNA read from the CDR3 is TGTGCCAGCTCACCAAGAGCTCCCCTCTCTGGGGCCAACGTC.

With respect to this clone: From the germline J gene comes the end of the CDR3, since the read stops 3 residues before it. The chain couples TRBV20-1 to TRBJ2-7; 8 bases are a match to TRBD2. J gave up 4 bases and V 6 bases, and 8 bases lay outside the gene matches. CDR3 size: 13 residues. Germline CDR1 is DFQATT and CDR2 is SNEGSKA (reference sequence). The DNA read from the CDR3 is TGCAGTGCGGTTAGCGGGAATGAGTACGAG. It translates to CSAVSGNEYE. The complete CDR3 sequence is CSAVSGNEYEQYF.

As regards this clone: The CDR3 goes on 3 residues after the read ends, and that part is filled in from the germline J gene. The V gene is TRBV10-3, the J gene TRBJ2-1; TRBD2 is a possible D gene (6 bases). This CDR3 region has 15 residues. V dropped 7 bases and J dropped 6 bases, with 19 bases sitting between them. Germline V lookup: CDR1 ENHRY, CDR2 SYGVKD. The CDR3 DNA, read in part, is TGTGCCATCAACAGCCGGGACTCCCAAGGCAATGAG. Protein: CAINSRDSQGNE. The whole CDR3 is CAINSRDSQGNEQFF.

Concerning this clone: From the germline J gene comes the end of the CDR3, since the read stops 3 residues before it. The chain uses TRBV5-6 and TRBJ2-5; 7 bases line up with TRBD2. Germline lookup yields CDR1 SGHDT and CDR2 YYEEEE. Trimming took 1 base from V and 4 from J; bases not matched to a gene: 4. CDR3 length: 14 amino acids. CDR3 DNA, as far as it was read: TGTGCCAGCAGCTTGTATTGGGGGGGAGAGACC. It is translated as CASSLYWGGET. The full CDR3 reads CASSLYWGGETQYF.

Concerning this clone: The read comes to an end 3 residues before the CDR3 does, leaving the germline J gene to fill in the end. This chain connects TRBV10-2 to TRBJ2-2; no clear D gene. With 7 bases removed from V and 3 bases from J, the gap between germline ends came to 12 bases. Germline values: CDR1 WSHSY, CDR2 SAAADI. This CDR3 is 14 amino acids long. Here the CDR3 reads CASKAFRDTGELFF. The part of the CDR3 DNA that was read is TGCGCCAGCAAGGCGTTTAGGGACACCGGGGAG.

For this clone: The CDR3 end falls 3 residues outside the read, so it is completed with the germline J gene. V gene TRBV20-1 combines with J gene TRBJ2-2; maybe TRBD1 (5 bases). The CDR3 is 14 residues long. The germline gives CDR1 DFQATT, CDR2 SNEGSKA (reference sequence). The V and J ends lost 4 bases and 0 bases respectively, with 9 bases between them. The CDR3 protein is CSAIQDTNTGELFF. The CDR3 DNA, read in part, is TGCAGTGCTATCCAGGACACGAACACCGGGGAG.

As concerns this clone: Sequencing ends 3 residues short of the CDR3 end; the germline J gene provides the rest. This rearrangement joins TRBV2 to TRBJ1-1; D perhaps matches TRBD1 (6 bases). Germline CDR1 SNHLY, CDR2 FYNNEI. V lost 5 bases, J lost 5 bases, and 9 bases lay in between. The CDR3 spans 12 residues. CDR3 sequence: CASSTQGTEAFF. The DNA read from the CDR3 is TGTGCCAGCAGTACACAGGGAACTGAA.

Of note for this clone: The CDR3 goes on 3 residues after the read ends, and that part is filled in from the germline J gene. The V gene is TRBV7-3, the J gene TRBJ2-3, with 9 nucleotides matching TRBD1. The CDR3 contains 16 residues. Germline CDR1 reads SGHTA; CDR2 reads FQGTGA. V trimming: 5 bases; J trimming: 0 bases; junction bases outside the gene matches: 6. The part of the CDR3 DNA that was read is TGTGCCAGCAGCCCGGTGGGACAGGGAAGCACAGATACG. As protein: CASSPVGQGSTDT. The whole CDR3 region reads CASSPVGQGSTDTQYF. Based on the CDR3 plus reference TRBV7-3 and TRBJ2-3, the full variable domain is GAGVSQTPSNKVTEKGKYVELRCDPISGHTALYWYRQSLGQGPEFLIYFQGTGAADDSGLPNDRFFAVRPEGSVSTLKIQRTERGDSAVYLCASSPVGQGSTDTQYFGPGTRLTVL.

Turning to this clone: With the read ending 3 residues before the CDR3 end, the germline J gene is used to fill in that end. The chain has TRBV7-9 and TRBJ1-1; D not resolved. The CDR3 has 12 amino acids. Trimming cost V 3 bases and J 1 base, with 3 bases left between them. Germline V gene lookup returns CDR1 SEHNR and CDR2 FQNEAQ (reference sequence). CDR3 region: CASSFQNTEAFF. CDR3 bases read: TGTGCCAGCAGCTTCCAGAACACTGAA.

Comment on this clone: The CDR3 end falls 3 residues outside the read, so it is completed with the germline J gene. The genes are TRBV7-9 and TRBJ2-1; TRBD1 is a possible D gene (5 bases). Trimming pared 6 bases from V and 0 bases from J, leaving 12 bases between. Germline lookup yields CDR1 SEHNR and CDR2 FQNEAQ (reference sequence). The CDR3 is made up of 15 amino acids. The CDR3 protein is CASSFATASYNEQFF. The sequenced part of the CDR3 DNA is TGTGCCAGCAGTTTCGCGACAGCCTCCTACAATGAG.

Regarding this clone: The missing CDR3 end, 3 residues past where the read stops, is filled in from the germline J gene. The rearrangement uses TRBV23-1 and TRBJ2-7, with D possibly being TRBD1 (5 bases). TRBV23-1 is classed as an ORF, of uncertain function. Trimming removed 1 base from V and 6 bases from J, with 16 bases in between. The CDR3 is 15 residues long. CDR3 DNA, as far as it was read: TGCGCCAGCAGTCAATGGTGGGGCTATTTCCCCGAG. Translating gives CASSQWWGYFPE. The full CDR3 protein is CASSQWWGYFPEQYF.

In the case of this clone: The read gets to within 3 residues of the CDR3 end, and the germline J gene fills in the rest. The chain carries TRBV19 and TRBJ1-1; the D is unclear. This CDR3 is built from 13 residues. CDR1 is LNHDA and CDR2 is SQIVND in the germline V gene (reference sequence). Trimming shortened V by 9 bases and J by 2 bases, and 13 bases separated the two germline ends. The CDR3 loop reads CASRWQNNTEAFF. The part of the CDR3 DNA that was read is TGTGCCAGCCGCTGGCAGAACAACACTGAA.

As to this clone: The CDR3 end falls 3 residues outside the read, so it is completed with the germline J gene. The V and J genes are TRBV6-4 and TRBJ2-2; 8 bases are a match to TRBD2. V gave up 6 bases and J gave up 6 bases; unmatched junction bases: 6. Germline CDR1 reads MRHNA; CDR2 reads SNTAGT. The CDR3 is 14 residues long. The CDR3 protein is CASSPGGGPGELFF. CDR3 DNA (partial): TGTGCCAGCAGCCCCGGCGGGGGGCCCGGGGAG.